This entry lists 6 T cell receptor beta chains sequenced from one sample in a study of vaccination effects on CD4 cells after COVID-19. The ViraFEST assay expanded antigen-specific CD4+ T cells with viral peptide pools before sequencing. Having been cultured for less than 13 days, the cells underwent CD4+ T cell isolation. Nucleocapsid antibodies were negative in the vaccine recipients, who had never had SARS-CoV-2 infection. Which antigens these TCRs recognize remains unknown. The data were produced by immunoSEQ multiplex PCR, yet TCRdb's version contains in-frame clones alone and is incomplete. This sample carries tens of thousands of clones, roughly 70% of them seen once, and the ten largest clones take over 4%. This specimen consisted of CD4+ T cells from PBMCs cultured with HCoV-OC43 spike peptides, obtained before COVID-19 vaccination. Described subset: HCoV-OC43 spike overlapping peptide pool stimulation. Receptor source: a human donor who received a COVID-19 vaccine.

The rearrangement joins TRBV5-1 to TRBJ2-1; 9 bases agree with TRBD1. The CDR3 has 16 residues. V lost 4 bases to trimming and J lost 6 bases; unmatched junction nucleotides: 11. Germline assignment: CDR1 SGHRS and CDR2 YFSETQ. CDR3 protein: CASSPRAGGQGNEQFF. As DNA, the CDR3 is TGCGCCAGCAGCCCGAGGGCAGGGGGACAGGGCAATGAGCAGTTCTTC.

The rearrangement uses TRBV11-2 and TRBJ2-1; 10 bases line up with TRBD2. This CDR3 region has 17 residues. Germline CDR1 SGHAT, CDR2 FQNNGV. V was clipped by 7 bases and J by 9 bases; unmatched bases: 18. The chain's CDR3 is CASNLQKRGGFYGEQFF. CDR3 nucleotide sequence: TGTGCCAGCAACCTTCAAAAGCGGGGGGGCTTTTATGGTGAGCAGTTCTTC.

The chain has TRBV2 and TRBJ1-5; tentative D call: TRBD1 (5 bases). The V end lost 8 bases, the J end lost 6 bases, and 14 bases lay between the germline ends. The V gene's germline CDR1 is SNHLY and CDR2 FYNNEI. This CDR3 is built from 13 residues. CDR3 in amino acids: CASRQREGQPQHF. CDR3 nucleotide sequence: TGTGCCAGCCGACAGCGGGAGGGTCAGCCCCAGCATTTT.

J is TRBJ2-3 and V is TRBV24-1; D assignment may be TRBD1 or TRBD2 (5 bases each). CDR3 length: 12 residues. V lost 9 bases and J lost 0, with 6 bases in between. From germline, CDR1 is KGHDR and CDR2 SFDVKD. The CDR3 region has the DNA TGTGCCACCGGGACCAGCACAGATACGCAGTATTTT. Its translation: CATGTSTDTQYF.

The rearrangement links TRBV14 to TRBJ1-6; the D gene is possibly TRBD1 (6 bases). Trimming pared 4 bases from V and 7 bases from J, leaving 11 bases between. This CDR3 has 14 residues. The germline gives CDR1 SGHDN, CDR2 FVKESK. CDR3: CASSRGTRNSPLHF. The CDR3 DNA follows: TGTGCCAGCAGCCGAGGGACACGGAATTCACCCCTCCACTTT.

This chain connects TRBV6-5 to TRBJ2-5; D not resolved. V lost 8 bases, J lost 2 bases, and 15 bases lay in between. Germline CDR1 is MNHEY and CDR2 is SVGAGI. The CDR3 is 14 residues long. CDR3 amino acids: CASLRAEPQETQYF. Written as DNA, the CDR3 is TGTGCCAGCCTTCGGGCGGAACCTCAAGAGACCCAGTACTTC.